This T cell receptor beta chain came from a study of monozygotic twins with inflammatory bowel disease. Details on this clonotype: What it binds is not known.

Via template switching, UMIs carrying a 6-nucleotide sample barcode were introduced. Reprocessing the 5' RACE reads, TCRdb reports a single entry for every CDR3 protein and omits DNA. The sample yields just over 300,000 distinct CDR3 sequences, of which the top ten take up approximately 5.4%. Germline loops: CDR1 MGHDK, CDR2 SYGVNS. The CDR3 length is 13 residues. Study findings and constraints: Separate T cell subtypes could not be resolved from one another.

Sequences were obtained from blood. The sequence derives from a human donor with ulcerative colitis or Crohn's disease, or a healthy co-twin of an affected twin (not recorded which). The rearrangement links TRBV25-1 to TRBJ2-5. CDR3: CASSRIDIQTQYF.